A selection of T cell receptor beta chains follows, all from one sample in a study of T cell changes during pregnancy in multiple sclerosis. Repertoires were generated with immunoSEQ multiplex PCR, while TCRdb's copy carries only in-frame clones and drops some. The data contain 50,000 to 65,000 clones, 80% to 95% of them seen just once; the ten biggest clones take up 0.65% to 0.9%. The sequenced sample was peripheral blood, obtained in the first trimester of pregnancy. The receptors stem from a female donor with multiple sclerosis, enrolled in a pregnancy study. Each CDR3 is given without its conserved first and last residue. The order of the fields is clone size, V gene, CDR3 protein. A row's size may be missing; if present it is once, few, many or a size class.

abundance: NA; v_gene: TRBV5-1; CDR3aa: ASSFFRDRGPNTIY
abundance: few; v_gene: TRBV7-2; CDR3aa: ASRPSGLAGHIEQF
abundance: NA; v_gene: TRBV7-9; CDR3aa: ASSLATGSGNTIY
abundance: NA; v_gene: TRBV7-6; CDR3aa: ASSSPGLEAF
abundance: NA; v_gene: TRBV30; CDR3aa: AWSGQANSPLH
abundance: once; v_gene: TRBV9; CDR3aa: ASSVAGMAGNTIY
abundance: NA; v_gene: TRBV4-2; CDR3aa: ASSQDKDTQY
abundance: NA; v_gene: TRBV6-1; CDR3aa: ASSSTGRRTEAF
abundance: NA; v_gene: TRBV10-3; CDR3aa: AISEYGNTEAF
abundance: NA; v_gene: TRBV4-1; CDR3aa: ASSQVDILSYNEQF
abundance: NA; v_gene: TRBV6-5; CDR3aa: ASRTGTGGRNEQF
abundance: NA; v_gene: TRBV15; CDR3aa: ATSRGTGSYNEQF
abundance: NA; v_gene: TRBV7-2; CDR3aa: ASSRGGAETYEQY
abundance: NA; v_gene: TRBV5-4; CDR3aa: ASNIQGGNEQF
abundance: once; v_gene: TRBV5-6; CDR3aa: ASREMGQTYEQY
abundance: NA; v_gene: TRBV18; CDR3aa: ASSQQGYGYT
abundance: NA; v_gene: TRBV7-2; CDR3aa: ASSLIVGGGAVETQY
abundance: NA; v_gene: TRBV18; CDR3aa: ASSPRGQNYNEQF
abundance: NA; v_gene: TRBV30; CDR3aa: ACLGPLGQY
abundance: NA; v_gene: TRBV9; CDR3aa: ASSVQGYSGNTIY
abundance: NA; v_gene: TRBV7-9; CDR3aa: ASSFNDRGRRGYT
abundance: NA; v_gene: TRBV6-1; CDR3aa: ASSAGRTNEKLF
abundance: NA; v_gene: TRBV6-5; CDR3aa: ASSNLDRARGYT
abundance: once; v_gene: TRBV5-1; CDR3aa: ASSRTFVDRGYEQY
abundance: NA; v_gene: TRBV2; CDR3aa: ASSERAGEDQH
abundance: NA; v_gene: TRBV2; CDR3aa: ASERGRIDTQY
abundance: NA; v_gene: TRBV29-1; CDR3aa: SSSLEDTQY
abundance: once; v_gene: TRBV4-3; CDR3aa: ASSHTGTQGVTTEAF
abundance: NA; v_gene: TRBV7-9; CDR3aa: ASSSQGPDYEQY
abundance: NA; v_gene: TRBV19; CDR3aa: ASTAFGGATGELF
abundance: NA; v_gene: TRBV6-5; CDR3aa: ASSYSTAVSGNTIY
abundance: NA; v_gene: TRBV27; CDR3aa: ASSYTGTGYYEKLF
abundance: NA; v_gene: TRBV6-1; CDR3aa: ASSASSYEQY
abundance: NA; v_gene: TRBV5-4; CDR3aa: ASSLERRGSSYEQY
abundance: NA; v_gene: TRBV9; CDR3aa: ASSVASGGPYEQY
abundance: NA; v_gene: TRBV6-6; CDR3aa: ASSPEITPSSYEQY
abundance: NA; v_gene: TRBV10-1; CDR3aa: ASSQGGGGYT
abundance: NA; v_gene: TRBV1; CDR3aa: TSSQESPTSGRSTDTQY
abundance: NA; v_gene: TRBV7-6; CDR3aa: ASSPDPAGGGTQY
abundance: NA; v_gene: TRBV18; CDR3aa: ASSPQGALNEKLF
abundance: NA; v_gene: TRBV5-8; CDR3aa: ASSSDYYEQY
abundance: once; v_gene: TRBV7-8; CDR3aa: ASSLGRTTSTDTQY
abundance: NA; v_gene: TRBV5-5; CDR3aa: ASSLAPGGNTEAF
abundance: once; v_gene: TRBV9; CDR3aa: ASSDNSQPASTDTQY
abundance: NA; v_gene: TRBV4-3; CDR3aa: ASSQVGSGGAHEQF
abundance: once; v_gene: TRBV15; CDR3aa: ATSRTSGSPEQY
abundance: once; v_gene: TRBV7-9; CDR3aa: ASSEGQGHSYEQY
abundance: NA; v_gene: TRBV7-3; CDR3aa: ASSLTRASDTQY
abundance: NA; v_gene: TRBV7-3; CDR3aa: ASSIRDRGGNEQF
abundance: once; v_gene: TRBV4-2; CDR3aa: ASSQDGPEGAF
abundance: once; v_gene: TRBV30; CDR3aa: AWSVRDRLVGTDTQY
abundance: NA; v_gene: TRBV6-5; CDR3aa: ASRGLAVYNEQF
abundance: few; v_gene: TRBV7-2; CDR3aa: ASIKGGEETQY
abundance: NA; v_gene: TRBV5-6; CDR3aa: ASINAARTSGYEQY
abundance: NA; v_gene: TRBV7-3; CDR3aa: ASRGSTGAGANVLT